This T cell receptor beta chain appears in the sequencing data of a study of OX40 agonist ivuxolimab in advanced cancers. General study findings and limits: CD4+ T cells averaged fewer expanded clones than CD8+ T cells. Some of the nonresponding patients also showed low levels of normalized T-cell clonal expansion.

As for this clone: Its antigen is not known.

Assay: immunoSEQ multiplex PCR; the TCRdb copy retains only in-frame clones and omits some. The profile shows around 40,000 clones, 70% to 90% of them singletons. CDR1 LGHNA and CDR2 YNFKEQ come from the germline V gene. The CDR3 consists of 17 residues. Between the trimmed V and J ends, which lost 3 bases and 4 bases, there was a span of 19 bases. The source was CD4+ or CD8+ T cells sorted from blood, collected in a trial of the OX40 agonist ivuxolimab. The sequence came from an adult with an advanced solid tumor such as melanoma, head and neck, liver or kidney cancer. V gene TRBV4-2 combines with J gene TRBJ2-1; D remains ambiguous. The CDR3 reads CASSHPVEAEWYNEQFF. CDR3 nucleotides: TGTGCCAGCAGCCACCCGGTTGAGGCCGAATGGTACAATGAGCAGTTCTTC.